Each of the 28 T cell receptor beta chains below was sequenced from the same sample in a study of T cells in Graves' hyperthyroidism and ophthalmopathy (dated by TCRdb to about 2019). The library relied on multiplex PCR. These reads were obtained on an Illumina HiSeq 2000. The TCR beta CDR3 regions were amplified from RNA transcripts. For the first round of RT-PCR on the TCR CDR3, the HTBI primer set was used together with the Qiagen OneStep RT-PCR kit. TCRdb trimmed public reads at Q25 via fastp, called clones via MiXCR and kept in-frame beta chains. Entries that share a CDR3 protein sequence are merged under the most common genes and DNA. In all, the sample holds about 740,000 distinct CDR3 sequences, and approximately 14% of those were seen once. Together, the top ten hold around 9.6% of the sample. Sequenced sample: blood. The origin of the receptors is a woman younger than 30 with Graves' hyperthyroidism.

This clonotype was seen many times. The rearrangement links TRBV30 to TRBJ1-2; D might be TRBD1 (5 bases). Trimming took off 2 bases at V and 6 bases at J, with 13 bases between the two ends. The CDR3 has 13 amino acids. Looked up from germline, CDR1 is GTSNPN and CDR2 is SVGIG (reference sequence). The CDR3 DNA reads TGTGCCTGGAGTTTGGGGGTCACGGATGGCTACACCTTC. Residues: CAWSLGVTDGYTF.

The table lists this clonotype with many counts. The V and J genes are TRBV27 and TRBJ1-1; weak D call: TRBD1 (5 bases). Germline CDR1 and CDR2: MNHEY and SMNVEV (reference sequence). The CDR3 totals 12 residues. Between the trimmed V and J ends, which lost 6 bases and 4 bases, there was a span of 9 bases. CDR3 loop: CASRGLITEAFF. The CDR3 DNA follows: TGTGCCAGCAGGGGGCTGATCACTGAAGCTTTCTTT.

This clonotype was picked up a small number of times. The chain combines TRBV5-1 with TRBJ2-3; TRBD2 aligns across 11 bases. The CDR3 totals 16 residues. The germline V gene encodes CDR1 SGHRS and CDR2 YFSETQ. Trimming took 4 bases from V and 4 from J; bases not matched to a gene: 8. The CDR3 loop reads CASSPPGTSGADTQYF. Here the CDR3 DNA reads TGCGCCAGCAGCCCCCCCGGGACTAGCGGAGCAGATACGCAGTATTTT. The whole variable domain, remainder taken from reference TRBV5-1 and TRBJ2-3, is KAGVTQTPRYLIKTRGQQVTLSCSPISGHRSVSWYQQTPGQGLQFLFEYFSETQRNKGNFPGRFSGRQFSNSRSEMNVSTLELGDSALYLCASSPPGTSGADTQYFGPGTRLTVL.

This clonotype was found many times. V usage is TRBV11-2 and J usage is TRBJ2-5; D unclear. The CDR3 length is 12 residues. The V gene's germline CDR1 is SGHAT and CDR2 FQNNGV. V was cut by 1 base and J by 4 bases, with 4 bases left in between. The CDR3 loop reads CASSLVRETQYF. CDR3 DNA sequence: TGTGCCAGCAGCTTAGTAAGAGAGACCCAGTACTTC.

This clonotype was seen ten or more times. The gene calls are TRBV12-3 or TRBV12-4 and TRBJ1-4; D gene uncertain. V was clipped by 6 bases and J by 8 bases, with 10 bases between them. The CDR3 totals 12 residues. CDR3 sequence: CASSPFREKLFF. The CDR3 bases are TGTGCCAGCAGCCCCTTCAGAGAAAAACTGTTTTTT.

This clonotype has a handful of counts. V is TRBV20-1 and J is TRBJ2-7; TRBD1 matches at 7 bases. The CDR3 is 16 residues long. After removal of 3 bases from V and 0 bases from J, the junction contained 11 bases not matched to a gene. Germline CDR1 DFQATT, CDR2 SNEGSKA (reference sequence). The CDR3 nucleotides are TGCAGTGCTAGTGGATTAAGACAGGGTCTCTCCTACGAGCAGTACTTC. Translation gives CSASGLRQGLSYEQYF.

This clonotype was observed many times. The genes are TRBV6-8 and TRBJ2-7, with TRBD2 matching over 13 bases. Germline loops: CDR1 MNHGY, CDR2 SAAAGT. The CDR3 has 17 amino acids. Losses at the gene ends were 8 bases for V and 0 bases for J; bases not matched to a gene: 10. The CDR3 DNA sequence: TGTGCCAGCGGGCCGGGACTAGCGGGGCGAAGCTCCTACGAGCAGTACTTC. Its translation is CASGPGLAGRSSYEQYF.

This clonotype was seen ten or more times. The rearrangement joins TRBV12-3 or TRBV12-4 to TRBJ2-1; D possibly corresponds to TRBD2 (5 bases). V dropped 7 bases and J dropped 6 bases, with 16 bases sitting between them. The CDR3 spans 14 residues. The CDR3 DNA reads as TGTGCCAGCACCATCTCTGGAGGTAGCAATGAGCAGTTCTTC. Encoded protein: CASTISGGSNEQFF.

The genes are TRBV13 and TRBJ2-1; the D is unclear. V gave up 6 bases and J gave up 0 bases, with 9 bases separating them. The CDR3 extends over 14 amino acids. Germline CDR1 reads PRHDT; CDR2 reads FYEKMQ (reference sequence). In DNA form, the CDR3 reads TGTGCCAGCAGGTTTCGAGGCTCCTACAATGAGCAGTTCTTC. Amino acids: CASRFRGSYNEQFF.

CDR3 sequence reads: CASSPLQGARNEQFF. As DNA, the CDR3 is TGTGCCAGCAGCCCCCTTCAGGGGGCGCGGAATGAGCAGTTCTTC. The chain is built from TRBV6-1 and TRBJ2-1, with 8 bases lining up with TRBD1. The germline CDR1 and CDR2 sequences are MNHNS and SASEGT. This CDR3 region has 15 residues. V shed 6 bases, J shed 7 bases, and the junction held 11 bases outside the gene matches.

The sample holds one count of this clonotype. The genes are TRBV28 and TRBJ2-7; TRBD2 might be the D (6 bases). From germline, CDR1 is MDHEN and CDR2 SYDVKM. V lost 1 base and J 3 bases, leaving 13 bases between the germline ends. CDR3 size: 15 residues. The CDR3 DNA is TGTGCCAGCAGTTTATCCCGGGACTTTCTCTACGAGCAGTACTTC. This gives the protein CASSLSRDFLYEQYF.

This clonotype was seen ten or more times. J is TRBJ2-7 and V is TRBV12-3 or TRBV12-4; D gene ambiguous. The CDR3 spans 14 residues. Between the trimmed V and J ends, which lost 6 bases and 0 bases, there was a span of 12 bases. The CDR3 sequence: CASRARVSSYEQYF. The CDR3 DNA is TGTGCCAGCAGGGCCCGGGTAAGCTCCTACGAGCAGTACTTC.

This clonotype has a single count. A single base separates this from a much larger clone, so it may be a read error. The chain carries TRBV18 and TRBJ2-1; 14 positions agree with TRBD2. There are 16 residues in the CDR3. Germline assignment: CDR1 KGHSH and CDR2 LQKENI. DNA of the CDR3: TGTGCCAGCTCTGTTGGGACTAGCGGGAGTCTCCATGAGCGGTTCTTC. Its translation: CASSVGTSGSLHERFF.

This clonotype occurred a few times. The chain uses TRBV6-2 or TRBV6-3 and TRBJ2-1; 7 bases map to TRBD2. This CDR3 has 17 amino acids. Trimming cost V 4 bases and J 0 bases; bases outside gene matches: 9. The germline V gene encodes CDR1 MNHEY and CDR2 SVGEGT. This CDR3 is CASSFSASGNSYNEQFF. CDR3 bases: TGTGCCAGCAGTTTTTCGGCTAGCGGTAACTCCTACAATGAGCAGTTCTTC.

This clonotype was recorded many times. The V call is TRBV7-9, the J call TRBJ2-7, with 7 bases aligning to TRBD1. V gave up 5 bases and J gave up 0 bases; unmatched junction bases: 10. Germline V gene lookup returns CDR1 SEHNR and CDR2 FQNEAQ (reference sequence). The CDR3 is 16 amino acids. The CDR3 nucleotides read TGTGCCAGCAGCGTCGGGACAGCCGACCCCTCCTACGAGCAGTACTTC. Its translation: CASSVGTADPSYEQYF.

This clonotype was seen a handful of times. The chain has TRBV28 and TRBJ2-5; D assignment may be TRBD1 or TRBD2 (5 bases each). Deletions cut 6 bases from V and 5 bases from J, with 19 bases between. Germline CDR1 reads MDHEN; CDR2 reads SYDVKM. The length of the CDR3 is 15 residues. The CDR3 nucleotides are TGTGCCAGCAGGGGGTTGGGGGTGGGTCGGGAGACCCAGTACTTC. Encoded protein: CASRGLGVGRETQYF.

In this sample, this clonotype turned up many times. The rearrangement joins TRBV6-1 to TRBJ2-7, with a tentative D call TRBD1 (6 bases). Deletions cut 6 bases from V and 4 bases from J, with 16 bases between. From germline, CDR1 is MNHNS and CDR2 SASEGT. This CDR3 has 14 amino acids. CDR3 coding DNA: TGTGCCAGCAGACAACGCAGGGGCGCTTACGAGCAGTACTTC. Protein product: CASRQRRGAYEQYF.

This clonotype occurred once. The chain recombines TRBV7-2 with TRBJ1-1; D remains unclear. Looked up from germline, CDR1 is SGHTA and CDR2 is FQGNSA. V gave up 4 bases and J gave up 2 bases, with 14 bases separating them. The CDR3 runs 15 residues. The CDR3 sequence is CASSSSPSTNTEAFF. Here the CDR3 DNA reads TGTGCCAGCAGCTCCTCCCCCTCGACAAACACTGAAGCTTTCTTT.

This clonotype has a handful of counts. This chain links TRBV7-9 with TRBJ2-3, with D perhaps TRBD2 (5 bases). Trimming removed 5 bases at V and 5 bases at J, with 17 bases between. CDR3 size: 15 residues. The germline CDR1 and CDR2 sequences are SEHNR and FQNEAQ (reference sequence). The CDR3 reads CASSPPAASLDTQYF. CDR3 nucleotide sequence: TGTGCCAGCAGCCCCCCAGCGGCTTCTCTAGATACGCAGTATTTT.

The genes are TRBV20-1 and TRBJ2-3, with 12 bases aligning to TRBD2. V gave up 4 bases and J gave up 2 bases; unmatched junction bases: 10. Germline-derived CDR1 and CDR2 are DFQATT and SNEGSKA (reference sequence). The CDR3 totals 17 residues. CDR3 in amino acids: CSATPGLAGWSTDTQYF. DNA of the CDR3: TGCAGTGCTACTCCGGGACTAGCGGGTTGGTCCACAGATACGCAGTATTTT.

This clonotype has a handful of counts. This sequence joins TRBV27 and TRBJ2-2; TRBD2 matches 9 bases. With V trimmed by 7 bases and J by 3 bases, 9 bases remained unmatched. Looked up from germline, CDR1 is MNHEY and CDR2 is SMNVEV (reference sequence). This CDR3 has 16 amino acids. CDR3 sequence reads: CASKSGGRGYTGELFF. The CDR3 DNA reads TGTGCCAGCAAGAGCGGGGGGCGAGGGTACACCGGGGAGCTGTTTTTT.

This clonotype was observed a handful of times. CDR3 nucleotide sequence: TGTGCCACCAGTTCACAAGAGACCCAGTACTTC. This codes for CATSSQETQYF. This rearrangement joins TRBV24-1 to TRBJ2-5; D is unclear. Germline values: CDR1 KGHDR, CDR2 SFDVKD. The CDR3 length is 11 residues. Deletions cut 6 bases from V and 2 bases from J, with 3 bases between.

This clonotype came up many times. The genes are TRBV30 and TRBJ1-1; D gene uncertain. The germline gives CDR1 GTSNPN, CDR2 SVGIG (reference sequence). This CDR3 comprises 14 residues. V shed 3 bases and J shed 4 bases, with 15 bases lying between them. The CDR3 DNA reads TGTGCCTGGAGGGTCAGTATTTTGTCCACTGAAGCTTTCTTT. It yields the protein CAWRVSILSTEAFF.

The chain carries TRBV24-1 and TRBJ1-2; D is ambiguous. The CDR3 extends over 16 amino acids. The V and J ends lost 4 bases and 3 bases respectively, with 17 bases between them. The germline gives CDR1 KGHDR, CDR2 SFDVKD. The chain's CDR3 is CATSDSRLGPDYGYTF. The CDR3 nucleotides read TGTGCCACCAGTGACTCCCGACTCGGGCCCGACTATGGCTACACCTTC.

This clonotype was seen at least ten times. J is TRBJ1-4 and V is TRBV27; D gene unclear. Germline CDR1 MNHEY, CDR2 SMNVEV (reference sequence). The CDR3 loop spans 15 amino acids. V lost 8 bases, J lost 6 bases, and 19 bases lay in between. CDR3 in amino acids: CASGLLGPPHEKLFF. CDR3 nucleotide sequence: TGTGCCAGCGGATTGCTCGGGCCTCCCCATGAAAAACTGTTTTTT. Variable domain in full (rest from reference TRBV27 and TRBJ1-4): EAQVTQNPRYLITVTGKKLTVTCSQNMNHEYMSWYRQDPGLGLRQIYYSMNVEVTDKGDVPEGYKVSRKEKRNFPLILESPSPNQTSLYFCASGLLGPPHEKLFFGSGTQLSVL.

This clonotype was seen a handful of times. The chain joins TRBV25-1 to TRBJ1-6; weak D call: TRBD1 (5 bases). V shed 5 bases and J shed 3 bases, with 11 bases lying between them. CDR1 and CDR2 (germline): MGHDK, SYGVNS. This CDR3 spans 15 amino acids. In DNA form, the CDR3 reads TGTGCCAGCAGTCCGGCACAGGTCTATAATTCACCCCTCCACTTT. It yields the protein CASSPAQVYNSPLHF.

The chain links TRBV28 to TRBJ2-1; 12 bases fit TRBD1. The CDR3 consists of 20 residues. Germline CDR1 and CDR2: MDHEN and SYDVKM. V shed 6 bases and J 4 bases; nucleotides not matched to a gene: 19. CDR3 amino acids: CASSRGQGAPKAGGYNEQFF. The CDR3 DNA reads as TGTGCCAGCAGCCGGGGACAGGGGGCTCCAAAAGCGGGAGGATACAATGAGCAGTTCTTC.

The rearrangement joins TRBV20-1 to TRBJ1-2; D is ambiguous. V lost 6 bases and J lost 4, with 18 bases in between. There are 14 residues in the CDR3. From germline, CDR1 is DFQATT and CDR2 SNEGSKA (reference sequence). The DNA for the CDR3 is TGCAGTGCCATGGCCGTGACCGATACCTATGGCTACACCTTC. Encoded protein: CSAMAVTDTYGYTF.